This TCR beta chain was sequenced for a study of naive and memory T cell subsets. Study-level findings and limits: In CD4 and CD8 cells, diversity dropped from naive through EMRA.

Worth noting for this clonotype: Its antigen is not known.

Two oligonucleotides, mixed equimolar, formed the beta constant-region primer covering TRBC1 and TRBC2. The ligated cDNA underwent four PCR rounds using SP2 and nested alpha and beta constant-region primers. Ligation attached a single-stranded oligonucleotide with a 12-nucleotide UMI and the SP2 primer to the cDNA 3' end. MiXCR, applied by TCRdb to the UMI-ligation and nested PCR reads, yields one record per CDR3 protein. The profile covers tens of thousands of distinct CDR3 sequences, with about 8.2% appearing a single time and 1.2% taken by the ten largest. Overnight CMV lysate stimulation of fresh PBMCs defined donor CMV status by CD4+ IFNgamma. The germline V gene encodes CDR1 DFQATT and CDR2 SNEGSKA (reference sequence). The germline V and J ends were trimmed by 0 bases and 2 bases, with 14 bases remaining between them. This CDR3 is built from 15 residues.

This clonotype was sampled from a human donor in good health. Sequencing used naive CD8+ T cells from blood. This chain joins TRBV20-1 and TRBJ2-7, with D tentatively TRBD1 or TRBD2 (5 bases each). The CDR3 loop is CSARDLGEPTYEQYF. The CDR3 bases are TGCAGTGCTAGAGATCTGGGGGAGCCTACCTACGAGCAGTACTTC.